This TCR beta chain is drawn from a study of neurological immune-mediated disorders. The V end lost 3 bases, the J end lost 11 bases, and 19 bases lay between the germline ends. The CDR3 has 14 amino acids. In germline, CDR1 is SNHLY, CDR2 FYNNEI. Notes on this clonotype: The antigen is not known.

Study observations and caveats: HTLV-1-associated myelopathy showed the most TCR clonal expansion; multiple sclerosis the least, below healthy controls.

The authors produced cDNA by 5'RACE using 10-nucleotide random UMIs. TCRdb itself ran the 5' RACE reads through MiXCR, one entry per CDR3 protein. The sample has nearly 60,000 distinct CDR3 sequences, approximately 3.5% seen once. This chain joins TRBV2 and TRBJ1-1; tentative D call: TRBD1 (5 bases). Material for sequencing was PBMCs. The source is a woman between 25 and 40 years old with multiple sclerosis. The CDR3 reads CASSDLGDVGDAFF. The CDR3 bases are TGTGCCAGCAGTGATTTAGGGGACGTAGGGGATGCTTTCTTT. The variable domain in full, with the rest retrieved from reference TRBV2 and TRBJ1-1, is EPEVTQTPSHQVTQMGQEVILRCVPISNHLYFYWYRQILGQKVEFLVSFYNNEISEKSEIFDDQFSVERPDGSNFTLKIRSTKLEDSAMYFCASSDLGDVGDAFFGQGTRLTVV.